These T cell receptor beta chains were read from a single sample in a study of OX40 agonist ivuxolimab in advanced cancers. Repertoires were generated with immunoSEQ multiplex PCR, while TCRdb's copy carries only in-frame clones and drops some. The sample shows about 78,000 clones, roughly 92% of them seen only once. The source material was CD4+ or CD8+ T cells sorted from blood, sampled in a trial of the OX40 agonist ivuxolimab. The receptors were sampled from an adult with an advanced solid tumor such as melanoma, head and neck, liver or kidney cancer. CDR3s include the opening cysteine and the closing phenylalanine or tryptophan. D genes are given only for firm matches. Some rows mark clone size as missing; the rest say once, few, many or name a class of expanded clone.

D	size	J	V	DNA	CDR3
-	-	TRBJ2-5	TRBV7-2	TGTGCCAGCAGCTTAGAGTACCAACCGTACCAAGAGACCCAGTACTTC	CASSLEYQPYQETQYF
-	-	TRBJ1-2	TRBV7-9	TGTGCCAGCAGCTTTGGGGGAAACTATGGCTACACCTTC	CASSFGGNYGYTF
-	-	TRBJ2-7	TRBV15	TGTGCCACCAGCAGGGGAGGGGGGGAAGGGTCCTACGAGCAGTACTTC	CATSRGGGEGSYEQYF
-	-	TRBJ2-2	TRBV28	TGTGCCAGCAGTTTAGACGGTCTAGTTACCGGGGAGCTGTTTTTT	CASSLDGLVTGELFF
TRBD1	-	TRBJ2-6	TRBV7-8	TGTGCCAGCAGCTCACGGGAACTGACAGGGAGATCTGGGGCCAACGTCCTGACTTTC	CASSSRELTGRSGANVLTF
TRBD2	few	TRBJ2-1	TRBV7-2	TGTGCCAGCAGCCCCCGGGGAGGGGTCGATGAGCAGTTCTTC	CASSPRGGVDEQFF
-	once	TRBJ2-3	TRBV19	TGTGCCAGTAGTGTAACCACAGATACGCAGTATTTT	CASSVTTDTQYF
-	-	TRBJ2-5	TRBV18	TGTGCCAGCTCACCCCGGGGTGGGCGGGCGAACCAAGAGACCCAGTACTTC	CASSPRGGRANQETQYF
-	-	TRBJ2-3	TRBV5-1	TGCGCCAGCAGCCTCCGGGCCCTGAGGGATACGCAGTATTTT	CASSLRALRDTQYF
-	-	TRBJ2-1	TRBV6-1	TGTGCCAGCAGTGAAGTCCCGGGGGGCGGCCACAATGAGCAGTTCTTC	CASSEVPGGGHNEQFF
-	-	TRBJ1-1	TRBV7-2	TGTGCCAGCAGCGTGGGAGCCCGGGGGGGAACTGAAGCTTTCTTT	CASSVGARGGTEAFF
-	-	TRBJ1-1	TRBV6-5	TGTGCCAGTCTCCGGGGCCTGAACACTGAAGCTTTCTTT	CASLRGLNTEAFF
-	-	TRBJ1-5	TRBV15	TGTGCCACTTCCTATAGCAATCAGCCCCAGCATTTT	CATSYSNQPQHF
TRBD1	-	TRBJ1-5	TRBV11-2	TGTGCCAGCAGCTTTTCAGGGGGGAATCAGCCCCAGCATTTT	CASSFSGGNQPQHF
TRBD2	-	TRBJ2-1	TRBV5-1	TGCGCCAGCAGCTTGGGACTAGCGGGGGCCTTCCAGGACAATGAGCAGTTCTTC	CASSLGLAGAFQDNEQFF
TRBD1	few	TRBJ1-1	TRBV5-6	TGTGCCAGCAGCTCCAGGGGGGCTGAAGCTTTCTTT	CASSSRGAEAFF
-	-	TRBJ2-1	TRBV27	TGTGCCAGCAGTCCCCGGGAACTAATCTATGAGCAGTTCTTC	CASSPRELIYEQFF
-	few	TRBJ1-1	TRBV4-1	TGCGCCAGCAGCCAATCCCACTTCGTCCCGAACACTGAAGCTTTCTTT	CASSQSHFVPNTEAFF
TRBD1	once	TRBJ2-7	TRBV14	TGTGCCAGCAGCCAAGTAACGTTAGGACAGGGGATTTACGAGCAGTACTTC	CASSQVTLGQGIYEQYF
TRBD1	-	TRBJ2-3	TRBV7-2	TGTGCCAGCAGCACCGGGACAGGGGGTACAGATACGCAGTATTTT	CASSTGTGGTDTQYF
-	-	TRBJ2-1	TRBV27	TGTGCCAGCAGTTCCCTCTACAATGAGCAGTTCTTC	CASSSLYNEQFF
TRBD2	-	TRBJ2-1	TRBV27	TGTGCCAGCGGACGGGCGGGAGCCGCCTACAATGAGCAGTTCTTC	CASGRAGAAYNEQFF
-	-	TRBJ1-1	TRBV19	TGTGCCAGTAGTTCTCCCCCAGGATCGAACACTGAAGCTTTCTTT	CASSSPPGSNTEAFF
-	-	TRBJ1-4	TRBV6-1	TGTGCCAGCAGTGTCCTTACAGGGACCCTCGAAAAACTGTTTTTT	CASSVLTGTLEKLFF
TRBD2	-	TRBJ2-3	TRBV13	TGTGCCAGCAGCTTATCTTCTAGCGGGGGGCTCACAGATACGCAGTATTTT	CASSLSSSGGLTDTQYF